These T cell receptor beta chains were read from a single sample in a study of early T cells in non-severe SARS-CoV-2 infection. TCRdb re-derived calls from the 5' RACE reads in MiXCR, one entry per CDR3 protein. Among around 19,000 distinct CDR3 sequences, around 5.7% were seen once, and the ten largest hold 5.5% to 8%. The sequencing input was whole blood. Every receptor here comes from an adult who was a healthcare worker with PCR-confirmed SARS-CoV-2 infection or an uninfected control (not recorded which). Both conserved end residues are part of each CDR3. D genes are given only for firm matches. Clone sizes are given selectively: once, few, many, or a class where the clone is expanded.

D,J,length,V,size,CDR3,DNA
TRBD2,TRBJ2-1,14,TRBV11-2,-,CASRLLAGVDEQFF,TGTGCCAGCAGGCTACTAGCGGGAGTGGATGAGCAGTTCTTC
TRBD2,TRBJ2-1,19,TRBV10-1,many,CASSPGPRLAGGSYNEQFF,TGCGCCAGCAGTCCCGGACCCCGACTAGCGGGAGGGTCCTACAATGAGCAGTTCTTC
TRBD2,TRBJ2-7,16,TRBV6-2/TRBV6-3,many,CASSRTPGLDVWVQYF,TGTGCCAGCAGTCGGACACCGGGACTAGATGTTTGGGTGCAGTACTTC
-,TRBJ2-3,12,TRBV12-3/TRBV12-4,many,CASSPREDTQYF,TGTGCCAGCAGTCCCCGGGAAGATACGCAGTATTTT
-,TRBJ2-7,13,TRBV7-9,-,CASSRENSYEQYF,TGTGCCAGCTCTCGGGAGAACTCCTACGAGCAGTACTTC
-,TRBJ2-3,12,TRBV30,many,CACGPRTDTQYF,TGTGCCTGCGGGCCCCGGACGGATACGCAGTATTTT
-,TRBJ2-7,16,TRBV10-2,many,CASSDLFSDGDNEQYF,TGCGCCAGCAGTGATCTGTTCTCCGATGGGGACAACGAGCAGTACTTC
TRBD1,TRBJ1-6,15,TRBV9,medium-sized,CASSGQGLGDSPLHF,TGTGCCAGCAGCGGACAGGGCTTAGGGGATTCACCCCTCCACTTT
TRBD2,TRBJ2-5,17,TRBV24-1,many,CATSGRRTSGLGETQYF,TGTGCCACCAGTGGCAGGAGGACTAGCGGGCTCGGAGAGACCCAGTACTTC
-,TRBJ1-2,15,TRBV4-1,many,CASSQEGGTGYGYTF,TGCGCCAGCAGCCAAGAAGGAGGGACGGGCTATGGCTACACCTTC
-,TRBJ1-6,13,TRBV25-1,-,CASSESVYSPLHF,TGTGCCAGCAGTGAAAGCGTGTATTCACCCCTCCACTTT
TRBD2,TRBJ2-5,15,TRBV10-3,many,CAISPGLAGEETQYF,TGTGCCATCAGTCCGGGACTAGCGGGTGAAGAGACCCAGTACTTC
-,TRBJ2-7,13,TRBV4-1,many,CASSQVMHYEQYF,TGCGCCAGCAGCCAAGTCATGCACTACGAGCAGTACTTC
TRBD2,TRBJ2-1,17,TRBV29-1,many,CSVAGLAGGTTYNEQFF,TGCAGCGTAGCGGGACTAGCGGGAGGAACAACCTACAATGAGCAGTTCTTC
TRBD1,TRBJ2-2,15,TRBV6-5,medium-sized,CASSQGTDNTGELFF,TGTGCCAGCAGTCAGGGGACAGACAACACCGGGGAGCTGTTTTTT
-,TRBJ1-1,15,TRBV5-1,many,CASFPGGGENTEAFF,TGCGCCAGCTTCCCCGGTGGGGGCGAGAACACTGAAGCTTTCTTT